This TCR beta chain was recorded in a study of T cells in Graves' hyperthyroidism and ophthalmopathy. Overall study results and limits: Ophthalmopathy got predicted by the model a median about six months before its onset.

The sample holds many counts of this clonotype. Antigen unknown. What was amplified from RNA transcripts were TCR beta CDR3 regions. The HTBI set primed first-round TCR CDR3 RT-PCR. MiXCR was run by TCRdb on the multiplex PCR reads, yielding one entry per CDR3 protein. Of approximately 560,000 distinct CDR3 sequences listed, about 43% are singletons. Stable Graves' hyperthyroidism meant no ophthalmopathy progression within 18 months. Uncontrolled infection, other autoimmune disease, pregnancy or lactation disqualified patients from enrolment. The CDR3 is 12 residues long. Deletions cut 5 bases from V and 2 bases from J, with 7 bases between. CDR1 and CDR2 (germline): SGHTA, FQGNSA.

The chain joins TRBV7-2 to TRBJ2-7; D is uncertain. Material: peripheral blood or thyroid tissue (not recorded which). This clonotype was obtained from a woman aged 18-30 years with Graves' hyperthyroidism. The CDR3 DNA reads TGTGCCAGCAGCCGCCAAGCCTACGAGCAGTACTTC. Translation gives CASSRQAYEQYF.